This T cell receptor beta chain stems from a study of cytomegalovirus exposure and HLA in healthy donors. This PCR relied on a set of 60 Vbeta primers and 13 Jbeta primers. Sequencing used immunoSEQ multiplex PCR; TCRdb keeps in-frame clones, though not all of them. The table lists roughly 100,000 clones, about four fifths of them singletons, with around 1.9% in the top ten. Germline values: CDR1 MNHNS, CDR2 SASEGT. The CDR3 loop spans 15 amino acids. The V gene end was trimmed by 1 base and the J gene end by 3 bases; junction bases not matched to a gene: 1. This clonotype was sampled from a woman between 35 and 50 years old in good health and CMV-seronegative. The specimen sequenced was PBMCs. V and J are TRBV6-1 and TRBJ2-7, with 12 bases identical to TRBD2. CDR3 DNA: TGTGCCAGCAGTGAAGAACTAGCGGGAGGCTACGAGCAGTACTTC. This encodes CASSEELAGGYEQYF.